Presented here are 9 T cell receptor beta chains from one specimen sequenced in a study of blood T cells in healthy people across ages (dated by TCRdb to between 2014 and 2017). The library was built by means of 5' RACE. A second PCR of roughly 7 to 12 cycles was performed with a sample-barcoded 5' primer and a J-beta primer mix. TCRdb reworked the public reads: Q25 trimming with fastp, MiXCR clone assembly, productive beta chains retained. Each entry is one CDR3 protein sequence, shown with its most common DNA and genes. This sample comprises some 1.8 million distinct CDR3 sequences, about 39% of them detected only once. More than 20% of the sample is in the top ten clones. Sequencing was performed on blood. These receptors were taken from a human donor in good health.

The chain uses TRBV7-2 and TRBJ1-2; D unclear. This CDR3 has 15 amino acids. CDR1 is SGHTA and CDR2 is FQGNSA in the germline V gene. Trimming removed 2 bases from V and 8 bases from J, with 18 bases in between. CDR3 region: CASSLRSRMGGGYTF. The DNA of the CDR3 is TGTGCCAGCAGCTTACGGTCTAGGATGGGCGGCGGCTACACCTTC.

V usage is TRBV7-8 and J usage is TRBJ2-1; tentatively, D is TRBD2 (5 bases). The CDR3 sequence is 14 residues long. The V end was cut by 3 bases, the J end by 4 bases, with 10 bases between. Germline CDR1 and CDR2: SGHVS and FQNEAQ. The CDR3, as DNA: TGTGCCAGCAGCTTTCTAGCAGAGTACAATGAGCAGTTCTTC. Its translation is CASSFLAEYNEQFF.

The chain couples TRBV21-1 to TRBJ2-6; the D call of TRBD1 is as the table states it, not checked on the DNA. TRBV21-1 is tagged as a pseudogene. The CDR3 has 21 residues. CDR3 DNA: TGTGCCAGCAGCAAAGAGGCGGATCGGGACGCCTTGGGATCTGGGGCCAACGTCCTGACTTTC. Translated, it gives CASSKEADRDALGSGANVLTF.

There are a few counts of this clonotype. The chain joins TRBV6-5 to TRBJ1-5; D might be TRBD1 (5 bases). This CDR3 region has 13 residues. Trimming took off 5 bases at V and 11 bases at J, with 16 bases between the two ends. CDR1 and CDR2 from the germline V gene are MNHEY and SVGAGI. CDR3 residues: CASSQRRDGSQHF. The CDR3 coding sequence is TGTGCCAGCAGTCAACGTCGGGACGGCTCCCAGCATTTT.

The J gene is TRBJ1-2, the V gene TRBV7-2, with D possibly being TRBD1 (5 bases). The V gene's germline CDR1 is SGHTA and CDR2 FQGNSA. This CDR3 is 16 amino acids long. V lost 2 bases and J lost 4, with 17 bases in between. The CDR3 nucleotides are TGTGCCAGCAGCTTAATTCAGGGCGAGGGGAGCTATGGCTACACCTTC. Translation gives CASSLIQGEGSYGYTF. Variable domain in full (rest from reference TRBV7-2 and TRBJ1-2): GAGVSQSPSNKVTEKGKDVELRCDPISGHTALYWYRQSLGQGLEFLIYFQGNSAPDKSGLPSDRFSAERTGGSVSTLTIQRTQQEDSAVYLCASSLIQGEGSYGYTFGSGTRLTVV.

Comment on this clonotype: Mismatch with germline at one junction end may stem from a read error. The rearrangement links TRBV24-1 to TRBJ2-5; TRBD2 matches 14 bases. The CDR3 runs to 15 residues. Germline CDR1 and CDR2: KGHDR and SFDVKD. The CDR3 reads CATGLAGALQETRYF. CDR3 sequence (DNA): TGTGCCACGGGACTAGCGGGGGCCTTACAAGAGACCCGGTACTTC.

This chain links TRBV20-1 with TRBJ1-2, with unresolved D. The CDR3 extends over 13 amino acids. Trimming left V 6 bases short and J 4 bases short, with 15 bases between. In germline, CDR1 is DFQATT, CDR2 SNEGSKA (reference sequence). The CDR3 nucleotides are TGCAGTGCATCGGCGCGGGCAGGCTATGGCTACACCTTC. This codes for CSASARAGYGYTF.

V and J are TRBV7-2 and TRBJ1-1; TRBD1 is a possible D gene (5 bases). Germline V lookup: CDR1 SGHTA, CDR2 FQGNSA. Trimming stripped 6 bases from V and 1 base from J, with 9 bases between. The CDR3 is 13 amino acids. The CDR3 loop is CASRYDRNTEAFF. The CDR3 DNA follows: TGTGCCAGCAGATATGACAGGAACACTGAAGCTTTCTTT.

This clonotype has only a few counts. The rearrangement joins TRBV5-1 to TRBJ2-3, with 11 bases fitting TRBD1. Germline CDR1 and CDR2: SGHRS and YFSETQ. V gave up 3 bases and J gave up 5 bases; unmatched junction bases: 8. The CDR3 consists of 16 residues. The DNA for the CDR3 is TGCGCCAGCAGCTCTGAGGGACAGGGGGTAGGAGATACGCAGTATTTT. Protein sequence: CASSSEGQGVGDTQYF.